This note documents a single T cell receptor beta chain sequence. The source of the sample is a study of blood T cell repertoires in COVID-19. Looking at the study overall: The cDNA or gDNA used as material had been derived from T cells, B-cell-depleted T cells, or PBMCs.

Repertoires were generated with immunoSEQ multiplex PCR, while TCRdb's copy carries only in-frame clones and drops some. The sample lists approximately 76,000 clones, roughly 80% occurring once. The CDR3 length is 15 residues. Germline CDR1 reads SGDLS; CDR2 reads YYNGEE. After removal of 4 bases from V and 1 base from J, the junction contained 5 bases not matched to a gene. Sequencing was carried out using peripheral blood. The source is a woman aged 55-69 years with acute or convalescent COVID-19. The chain is built from TRBV9 and TRBJ2-1, with TRBD2 matching over 7 bases. In nucleotides, the CDR3 is TGTGCCAGCAGCATGGGGACTACTTCCTACAATGAGCAGTTCTTC. Translation gives CASSMGTTSYNEQFF.